This T cell receptor beta chain was captured by sequencing in a study of OX40 agonist ivuxolimab in advanced cancers. Background on the whole study: Ivuxolimab was a fully human IgG2 agonistic monoclonal antibody targeting the costimulatory receptor OX40 (CD134). Intravenous ivuxolimab was administered to patients every 2 weeks at six dose levels: 0.01, 0.1, 0.3, 1.5, 3 and 10 mg/kg. Among the 52 dose-escalation patients, about 19 had hepatocellular carcinoma, approximately 15 melanoma, 9 renal cell carcinoma and 9 head and neck cancer. In the dose-escalation cohort, 82.7% of patients were male, and the mean age was approximately 60 years, with a range of about 23 to 80. Patients were allowed to have had prior anti-PD-1, anti-PD-L1 or anti-CTLA-4 therapy, and more than 30% of the dose-escalation patients had previously received checkpoint inhibitors. Partial responses were achieved by three dose-escalation patients, of whom one had hepatocellular carcinoma and two had cutaneous melanoma. The purpose of peripheral TCRbeta sequencing was to test whether ivuxolimab changed TCR sequence diversity and led to clonal T-cell expansion. The paper describes the monotherapy dose-escalation part (N = 52 patients) of the phase I trial of ivuxolimab. The research as a whole found: After ivuxolimab, more expanded clones were found on average in CD8+ T cells than in CD4+ T cells. In the 0.1-3.0 mg/kg groups, partial responders were among the patients with the lowest normalized peripheral clonal expansion, particularly in CD8+ T cells. The antigen specificity of the peripheral T cells that underwent clonal expansion was not determined. Low levels of normalized T-cell clonal expansion were also shown by some nonresponding patients. Clonal expansion of both CD4+ and CD8+ blood T cells was observed from baseline to week 6 at doses 0.1 to 3.0 mg/kg.

Genomic DNA was isolated from the sorted cells so that the TCRbeta CDR3 region could be sequenced. The immunoSEQ Assay was used for sequencing of TCRbeta CDR3 regions. The source is immuneACCESS, and TCRdb retained only in-frame sequences with V and J called. Part of the clones is not carried over; for the studies checked, unresolved V genes explain less than half of this, and the remainder is unexplained. The table for this sample lists over 80,000 clones; 80% to 90% of them were counted only once. The ten largest clones represent roughly 5.5% of the sample. Patients with autoimmune disease history or receiving systemic immunosuppression were excluded from the trial. Peripheral blood for TCR sequencing was collected from all dose cohorts at baseline, on cycle 4 day 1, and on cycle 7 day 1. Samples were obtained from an open-label, multicenter, first-in-human phase I dose-escalation trial of ivuxolimab. The trial enrolled adults with locally advanced or metastatic head and neck squamous cell, hepatocellular, melanoma or renal cell carcinoma. Before TCR sequencing, CD4+ T cells and CD8+ T cells were sorted from peripheral blood as separate populations.

There are a few counts of this clone. The antigen it binds to is not known. No much larger clone is present one base from it, and per-base qualities are unavailable. There are 16 amino acids in the CDR3, from cysteine to phenylalanine inclusive. Left in the record is the CDR3 DNA by itself, 48 bases read in frame from the first base. The germline V gene provides CDR1 LGHNA and CDR2 YNFKEQ. A distance of 11 bases separates the germline ends of V and J, which lose 1 base and 0 bases respectively. The V gene is TRBV4-2 and the J gene is TRBJ2-3, with the D segment possibly TRBD1 or TRBD2, each aligning over 5 bases. The sequence was collected from an adult with an advanced solid tumor such as melanoma, head and neck, liver or kidney cancer. The specimen was CD4+ or CD8+ T cells sorted from blood, collected in a trial of the OX40 agonist ivuxolimab. The CDR3 has the sequence CASSQGGLVSTDTQYF. Here is the DNA: TGTGCCAGCAGCCAAGGGGGGTTGGTTAGCACAGATACGCAGTATTTT.